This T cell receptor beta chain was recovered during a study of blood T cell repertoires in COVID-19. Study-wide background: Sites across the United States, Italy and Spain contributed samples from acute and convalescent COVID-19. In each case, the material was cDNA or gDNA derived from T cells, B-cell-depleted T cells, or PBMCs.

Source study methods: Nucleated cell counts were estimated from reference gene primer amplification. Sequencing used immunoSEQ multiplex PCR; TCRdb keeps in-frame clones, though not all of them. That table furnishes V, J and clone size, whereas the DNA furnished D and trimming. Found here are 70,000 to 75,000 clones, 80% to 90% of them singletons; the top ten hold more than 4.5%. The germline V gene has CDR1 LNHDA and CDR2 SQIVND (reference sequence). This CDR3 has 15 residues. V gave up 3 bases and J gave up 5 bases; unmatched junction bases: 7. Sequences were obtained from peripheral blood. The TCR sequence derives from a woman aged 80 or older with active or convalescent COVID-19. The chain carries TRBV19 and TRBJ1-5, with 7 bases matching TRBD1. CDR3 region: CASSIDREGDQPQHF. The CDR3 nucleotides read TGTGCCAGTAGTATCGACAGGGAAGGTGATCAGCCCCAGCATTTT. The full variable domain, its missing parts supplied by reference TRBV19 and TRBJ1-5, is DGGITQSPKYLFRKEGQNVTLSCEQNLNHDAMYWYRQDPGQGLRLIYYSQIVNDFQKGDIAEGYSVSREKKESFPLTVTSAQKNPTAFYLCASSIDREGDQPQHFGDGTRLSIL.